A single T cell receptor beta chain is shown here with its context. The antigen is not known. One end of the junction is discordant with germline, which a read error may explain. TCRdb reprocessed the reads with MiXCR, giving one entry per CDR3 protein. The table shows around 570,000 distinct CDR3 sequences, with 40% occurring only once. This specimen belongs to a study of T cell repertoires in cytomegalovirus infection. The germline V gene has CDR1 KGHSH and CDR2 LQKENI. The CDR3 runs 14 residues. The receptor's source is a human donor in good health (CMV status not recorded). Some clones in this sample may be carry-over from other donors' samples. The chain joins TRBV18 to TRBJ1-6; a weak D match, TRBD1 (6 bases). Specimen: cultured PBMCs, collected from culture after CMV antigen stimulation. In nucleotides, the CDR3 is TGTGCCAGCTCAAGGGGGGAAGGGGTTTCACCCCGCCACTTT. Amino acids: CASSRGEGVSPRHF.